Listed below are T cell receptor beta chains from one sample, sequenced in a study of shared clonotypes between healthy human individuals. Only in-frame clones appear in the TCRdb table, and some are missing; sequencing was by immunoSEQ multiplex PCR. The table lists about 2.3 million clones, approximately 95% of them singletons. Input material: naive CD4+ T cells from PBMCs. The receptors come from a man aged 18 to 30 in good health. Some clones in this sample may be carry-over from other donors' samples. Both conserved end residues are trimmed from each CDR3. Expanded clones are given a class, and other clones once, few, many or no size at all.

CDR3 protein: ASSPPRTGELF; V gene: TRBV5-4; clone size: -
CDR3 protein: ASRPGTGNEKLF; V gene: TRBV7-2; clone size: -
CDR3 protein: ASSFTAASTDTQY; V gene: TRBV5-5; clone size: -
CDR3 protein: ASSPSGDTQETQY; V gene: TRBV18; clone size: -
CDR3 protein: ASSLLGGFGNTIY; V gene: TRBV7-9; clone size: -
CDR3 protein: ASSFPRTGNTDTQY; V gene: TRBV5-4; clone size: -
CDR3 protein: ASSFSPRTDGNTIY; V gene: TRBV5-4; clone size: -
CDR3 protein: ASRGYEQY; V gene: TRBV28; clone size: -
CDR3 protein: ASSLATAYNEQF; V gene: TRBV5-1; clone size: -
CDR3 protein: ASDPNTGELF; V gene: TRBV28; clone size: -
CDR3 protein: ASSIAGPDRKTYEQY; V gene: TRBV21-1; clone size: -
CDR3 protein: ASSGTPGLAGGPTGELF; V gene: TRBV5-1; clone size: -
CDR3 protein: ASSISLREYEQY; V gene: TRBV19; clone size: -
CDR3 protein: ASSLFPGGYYGYT; V gene: TRBV27; clone size: -
CDR3 protein: ASSGQGAGTNEKLF; V gene: TRBV2; clone size: -
CDR3 protein: ASSLAVSYGYT; V gene: TRBV7-9; clone size: -
CDR3 protein: ASSLDRGFNQPQH; V gene: TRBV5-4; clone size: once
CDR3 protein: ARDRVGNTGELF; V gene: TRBV5-1; clone size: -
CDR3 protein: ASSIAPGSGRGRNEQF; V gene: TRBV19; clone size: -
CDR3 protein: ASSGRGGSYEQY; V gene: TRBV25-1; clone size: -
CDR3 protein: ASSLFPYGYT; V gene: TRBV28; clone size: -
CDR3 protein: SVGKGRGETGELF; V gene: TRBV29-1; clone size: -
CDR3 protein: ASTRSGNTIY; V gene: TRBV7-3; clone size: -
CDR3 protein: ASTREGGETQY; V gene: TRBV2; clone size: -
CDR3 protein: ASREGGGLAGELF; V gene: TRBV2; clone size: -
CDR3 protein: ASSFRAGTIMNTEAF; V gene: TRBV5-1; clone size: -
CDR3 protein: ASRQTNYGYT; V gene: TRBV6-1; clone size: few
CDR3 protein: ASSHTREPHYEQY; V gene: TRBV7-8; clone size: -
CDR3 protein: ASSLTGFTYEQY; V gene: TRBV28; clone size: -
CDR3 protein: ASSLETPTYNEQF; V gene: TRBV5-1; clone size: -
CDR3 protein: ASSLLAGTGELF; V gene: TRBV5-1; clone size: -
CDR3 protein: ASSQYRENYGYT; V gene: TRBV14; clone size: -
CDR3 protein: ASSLGRNTDTQY; V gene: TRBV5-4; clone size: -
CDR3 protein: ASSVRPGNTEAF; V gene: TRBV2; clone size: once
CDR3 protein: ASSFTTLFSTQY; V gene: TRBV7-2; clone size: -
CDR3 protein: ASRQPNSGVYEQY; V gene: TRBV6-6; clone size: -